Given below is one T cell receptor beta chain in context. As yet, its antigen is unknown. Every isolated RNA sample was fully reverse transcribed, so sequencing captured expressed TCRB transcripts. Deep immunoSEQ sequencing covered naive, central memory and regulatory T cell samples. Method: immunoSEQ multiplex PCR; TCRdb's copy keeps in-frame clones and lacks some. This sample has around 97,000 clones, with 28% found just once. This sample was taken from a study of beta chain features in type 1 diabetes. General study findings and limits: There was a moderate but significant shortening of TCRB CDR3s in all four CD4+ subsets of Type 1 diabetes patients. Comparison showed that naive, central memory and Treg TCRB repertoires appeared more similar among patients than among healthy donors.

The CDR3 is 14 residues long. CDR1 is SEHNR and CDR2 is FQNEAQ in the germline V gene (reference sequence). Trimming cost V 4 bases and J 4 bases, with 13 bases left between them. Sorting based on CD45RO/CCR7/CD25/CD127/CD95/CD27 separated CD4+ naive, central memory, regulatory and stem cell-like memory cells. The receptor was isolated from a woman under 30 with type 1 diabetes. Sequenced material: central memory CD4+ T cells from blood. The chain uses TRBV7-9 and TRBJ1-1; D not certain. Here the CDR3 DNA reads TGTGCCAGCAGCTCCGAGGGTTCCCCCACTGAAGCTTTCTTT. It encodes CASSSEGSPTEAFF. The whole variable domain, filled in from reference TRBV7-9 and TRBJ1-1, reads DTGVSQNPRHKITKRGQNVTFRCDPISEHNRLYWYRQTLGQGPEFLTYFQNEAQLEKSRLLSDRFSAERPKGSFSTLEIQRTEQGDSAMYLCASSSEGSPTEAFFGQGTRLTVV.